A few counts support the clone carrying this T cell receptor (beta chain). The sample originates from a study of shared clonotypes between healthy human individuals. This CDR3 comprises 15 residues. The germline V gene has CDR1 MNHEY and CDR2 SMNVEV (reference sequence). V lost 6 bases and J lost 2, with 15 bases in between. Profiled with immunoSEQ multiplex PCR; TCRdb holds only in-frame clones, not every one. The table includes a few hundred thousand clones, roughly three quarters detected once. The chain couples TRBV27 to TRBJ2-3; no clear D. Sequenced sample: PBMCs. The origin of this receptor is a woman in her 40s in good health. Some clones in this sample may be carry-over from other donors' samples. The CDR3 loop is CASRWSYQNTDTQYF. CDR3 DNA: TGTGCCAGCAGGTGGTCCTACCAGAACACAGATACGCAGTATTTT.